This T cell receptor beta chain came from a study of T cell responses to AZD1222 COVID-19 vaccine. Study as a whole: Timing groups of about 4 and about 12 weeks for second doses were pooled.

Libraries were prepared by immunoSEQ multiplex PCR; TCRdb keeps only in-frame clonotypes and omits some of them. The table lists about 120,000 clones, around 85% of them singletons. Study-level findings and limits: Only a handful of AZD1222 recipients, six or seven in all, had baseline seropositivity. Clonal diversity may have been underestimated, and the donors were mostly white British, with more females than males. Reports say nearly half of spike-specific TCRs go after unmutated variant regions.

A word on this clone: Antigen: not known.

The CDR3 loop spans 14 amino acids. Trimming left V 0 bases short and J 4 bases short, with 8 bases between. Germline-derived CDR1 and CDR2 are SGDLS and YYNGEE. This chain links TRBV9 with TRBJ1-5; tentative D call: TRBD1 (6 bases). Here the sequenced sample was peripheral blood, taken on day 0 of AZD1222 vaccination. The clonotype was recovered from an adult in good health. The CDR3 loop reads CASSVGTVNQPQHF. CDR3 in DNA: TGTGCCAGCAGCGTAGGGACAGTTAATCAGCCCCAGCATTTT.